This entry lists 13 T cell receptor beta chains sequenced from one sample in a study of shared clonotypes between healthy human individuals. CD45RO-negative, CCR7-positively selected cells formed the naive CD8 fraction, excluding terminally differentiated effector memory CD45RA+ cells. TCRdb's copy holds only in-frame clones and misses some; the assay was immunoSEQ multiplex PCR. The sample consists of fewer than 1 million clones, 90% to 97% of them appearing once. Material: naive CD8+ T cells sorted from blood. The receptors derive from a man between 25 and 39 years old in good health.

A single count supports this clone. The gene calls are TRBV28 and TRBJ2-1; unclear D gene. The CDR3 contains 16 residues. The V and J ends lost 1 base and 3 bases respectively, with 13 bases between them. CDR1 and CDR2 from the germline V gene are MDHEN and SYDVKM. The CDR3 loop reads CASSLSTGRSYNEQFF. The DNA for the CDR3 is TGTGCCAGCAGTTTATCCACGGGCAGAAGCTACAATGAGCAGTTCTTC.

The chain recombines TRBV27 with TRBJ2-1; 11 bases line up with TRBD2. V was clipped by 8 bases and J by 4 bases; unmatched bases: 7. CDR3 length equals 15 residues. CDR1 is MNHEY, CDR2 SMNVEV, per germline (reference sequence). The CDR3 DNA follows: TGTGCCAGCCGATCGGGGACTAGCGGATACAATGAGCAGTTCTTC. It translates to CASRSGTSGYNEQFF.

This rearrangement joins TRBV10-3 to TRBJ2-5; D may match TRBD1 or TRBD2 (6 bases each). Trimming took 3 bases from V and 5 from J, leaving 16 bases between them. Germline values: CDR1 ENHRY, CDR2 SYGVKD. CDR3 length: 15 amino acids. The CDR3 sequence: CAISDVGGAGETQYF. Here the CDR3 DNA reads TGTGCCATCAGTGACGTTGGGGGCGCGGGGGAGACCCAGTACTTC.

V gene TRBV7-9 combines with J gene TRBJ1-4, with D tentatively TRBD1 (5 bases). The V end was cut by 0 bases, the J end by 6 bases, with 14 bases between. Germline CDR1 reads SEHNR; CDR2 reads FQNEAQ (reference sequence). This CDR3 region has 16 residues. The CDR3: CASSLAGDVTYEKLFF. CDR3 nucleotides: TGTGCCAGCAGCTTAGCGGGGGATGTGACTTATGAAAAACTGTTTTTT.

The chain couples TRBV6-5 to TRBJ2-1; TRBD2 matches 8 bases. Germline trimming cut 6 bases from V and 0 bases from J; bases unmatched to any gene: 4. CDR3 length: 15 amino acids. Germline V gene data show CDR1 as MNHEY and CDR2 as SVGAGI. This chain's CDR3 is CASSKSGSSYNEQFF. The CDR3 DNA reads as TGTGCCAGCAGCAAAAGCGGGAGCTCCTACAATGAGCAGTTCTTC.

This clone was seen a handful of times. V and J are TRBV10-3 and TRBJ1-2; 7 bases match TRBD1. Germline V CDR1 and CDR2: ENHRY, SYGVKD. The V gene end was trimmed by 7 bases and the J gene end by 1 base; junction bases not matched to a gene: 9. This CDR3 contains 15 residues. The CDR3 coding sequence is TGTGCCATCAATACACAGGGGACGGATAACTATGGCTACACCTTC. Its translation: CAINTQGTDNYGYTF.

This chain connects TRBV7-9 to TRBJ2-7; the D is unclear. CDR1 is SEHNR, CDR2 FQNEAQ, per germline (reference sequence). V dropped 5 bases and J dropped 3 bases, with 14 bases sitting between them. The CDR3 extends over 14 amino acids. As DNA, the CDR3 is TGTGCCAGCAGCCATAGGAGTTCGGGCTACGAGCAGTACTTC. Protein product: CASSHRSSGYEQYF.

CDR3 DNA: TGTGCCAGCAGCGCAGGGTTCGAGCAGTACTTC. Translation: CASSAGFEQYF. The chain has TRBV2 and TRBJ2-7; D may be TRBD1 (5 bases). The CDR3 spans 11 residues. CDR1 is SNHLY, CDR2 FYNNEI, per germline. V was clipped by 6 bases and J by 6 bases, with 9 bases between them.

The V gene is TRBV14, the J gene TRBJ2-3; D is unclear. The germline CDR1 and CDR2 sequences are SGHDN and FVKESK. Trimming removed 6 bases from V and 1 base from J, with 2 bases in between. This CDR3 spans 11 amino acids. The CDR3 sequence is CASSRTDTQYF. The CDR3 DNA reads TGTGCCAGCAGTCGCACAGATACGCAGTATTTT.

The genes are TRBV4-1 and TRBJ2-7, with TRBD2 identical over 7 bases. Germline V gene sequence: CDR1 MGHRA, CDR2 YSYEKL. The ends lost 1 base at V and 6 bases at J; junction bases unmatched: 9. There are 15 residues in the CDR3. The CDR3 region has the DNA TGCGCCAGCAGCCAAGCGGGCGGGGGATGGGGCGAGCAGTACTTC. This sequence encodes CASSQAGGGWGEQYF.

On this clone itself: Other DNA sequences in this sample translate to the same CDR3. The chain is built from TRBV5-1 and TRBJ2-7; 7 nucleotides agree with TRBD1. The CDR3 is 14 residues long. Germline CDR1 is SGHRS and CDR2 is YFSETQ. After removal of 1 base from V and 2 bases from J, the junction contained 3 bases not matched to a gene. CDR3 in amino acids: CASSLRDRAYEQYF. The CDR3 nucleotides read TGCGCCAGCAGCTTGCGAGACAGGGCCTACGAGCAGTACTTC.

Concerning this clone: An end of the junction does not agree with germline; a read error may underlie this. CDR3: CASSLSRGHNEQFF. The CDR3 coding sequence is TGTGCTAGCAGCTTATCCAGAGGACACAATGAGCAGTTCTTC. The chain recombines TRBV7-7 with TRBJ2-1; D gene ambiguous. Germline V gene data show CDR1 as SSHAT and CDR2 as FNYEAQ (reference sequence). The CDR3 totals 14 residues.

The chain uses TRBV7-9 and TRBJ1-1; TRBD1 matches 9 bases. Germline CDR1 SEHNR, CDR2 FQNEAQ (reference sequence). The CDR3 extends over 15 amino acids. V trimming: 5 bases; J trimming: 3 bases; junction bases outside the gene matches: 7. CDR3 sequence reads: CASSVDGQGYTEAFF. CDR3 in DNA: TGTGCCAGCAGCGTAGACGGACAGGGGTACACTGAAGCTTTCTTT. Variable domain in full (rest from reference TRBV7-9 and TRBJ1-1): DTGVSQNPRHKITKRGQNVTFRCDPISEHNRLYWYRQTLGQGPEFLTYFQNEAQLEKSRLLSDRFSAERPKGSFSTLEIQRTEQGDSAMYLCASSVDGQGYTEAFFGQGTRLTVV.